What follows is one T cell receptor beta chain and its context. In this sample, this clone turned up once. Its antigen is unknown. Base-call qualities are not available, and no considerably larger clone is one nucleotide away. The data belong to a study of blood T cell repertoires in COVID-19 (TCRdb year 2020). Some background on the complete study: Samples covering the acute and convalescent phases of COVID-19 were provided by collaborators in the United States, Italy and Spain. The prospective study material was composed of cDNA or gDNA derived from T cells, B-cell-depleted T cells, or PBMCs. Subjects who had been exposed to COVID-19, were actively infected with it, or had recovered from it provided the deeply sampled blood TCRbeta repertoires that made up the dataset. The repertoires were released in a freely available public database meant as a resource for research on the immune response to SARS-CoV-2. The samples were drawn from the first 160 participants of the ongoing ImmuneRACE study and from about 1,200 subjects provided by 6 global collaborators. Sample metadata almost always included a de-identified subject ID, COVID-19 status, age in years and sex. Where available, HLA class I and class II types were obtained from metadata supplied by the sample provider rather than from assay-based typing. Results the study describes overall, beyond this receptor: The amount of clinical and demographic metadata varied by source and participant and was provided uncurated.

For CDR1 and CDR2, the germline V gene lists SGHTA and FQGTGA. The junction shows trimming of 5 bases on V and 6 bases on J, and the gene matches do not reach 15 bases of it. Taken from cysteine to phenylalanine, the CDR3 has 17 residues. Solely the CDR3 DNA is kept, with 51 bases framed from the first base. TCRbeta CDR3 regions were amplified from genomic DNA by means of the immunoSEQ Assay, a bias-controlled multiplex PCR. As for how the authors treated the data: Nucleated cell counts per sample were estimated from amplification of reference gene primers within the assay. To quantify the absolute abundance of each unique TCRbeta CDR3 rearrangement, sequence reads were collapsed and filtered. For each sample, productive Simpson clonality was calculated by taking the square root of Simpson's diversity index across productive rearrangements. TCRdb's version of the immuneACCESS table is confined to in-frame rearrangements and falls short of the full clone set. An unresolved V gene accounts for under half of the shortfall where checked; the remainder is of unknown origin. The D gene and trimming were derived from the DNA, and the V and J assignments and clone size from that table. The sample table shows approximately 160,000 clones, and roughly 80% are seen once. Of the sample, less than 20% falls within the top ten clones.

Each collaborating institution followed its own protocols to collect whole blood in K2EDTA tubes. For TCRbeta analysis, collaborator samples were shipped as frozen whole blood, as isolated PBMCs, or as DNA extracted from either sample type. This clonotype was obtained from a woman aged 80 or older with acute or convalescent COVID-19. Recombination connected TRBV7-3 to TRBJ2-1, with TRBD1 identical over 8 junction bases. The sequencing input was peripheral blood. The CDR3 amino acid sequence is: CASSPLLRTGNSNEQFF. Read as DNA, the sequence is TGTGCCAGCAGCCCCCTCCTTAGGACAGGGAATTCCAATGAGCAGTTCTTC.